These T cell receptor beta chains were read from a single sample in a study of blood T cell repertoires in COVID-19. TCRdb's table, derived via immunoSEQ multiplex PCR, lists solely in-frame clones and lacks some. The repertoire holds 200,000 to 300,000 clones, with about 82% as singletons. The sequencing sample was made of peripheral blood. Source of these receptors: a woman in her fifties or sixties with active or convalescent COVID-19. Both conserved end residues are part of each CDR3. The D gene is left open where the match is weak. For some rows the clone size is stated as once, few or many, or as a class when expanded; others skip it.

CDR3 DNA: TGTGCCACCAGTGATTTGCAAGGGGATTCCTACAATGAGCAGTTCTTC
CDR3 protein: CATSDLQGDSYNEQFF
J gene: TRBJ2-1
clone size: -
D gene: -
V gene: TRBV24-1

CDR3 DNA: TGTGCCAGCAGCTCCGGGTCTTCGGGGAAGCCCCAGCATTTT
CDR3 protein: CASSSGSSGKPQHF
J gene: TRBJ1-5
clone size: -
D gene: -
V gene: TRBV11-2

CDR3 DNA: TGTGCCAGTGAACCCGACAGGGCATATAGCAATCAGCCCCAGCATTTT
CDR3 protein: CASEPDRAYSNQPQHF
J gene: TRBJ1-5
clone size: -
D gene: TRBD1
V gene: TRBV19

CDR3 DNA: TGTGCCAGCAGCTTACCCGGGACTAGCGGGTTTATCGGGGGGGATGAGCAGTTCTTC
CDR3 protein: CASSLPGTSGFIGGDEQFF
J gene: TRBJ2-1
clone size: -
D gene: TRBD2
V gene: TRBV11-2

CDR3 DNA: TGTGCCAGCACCCGGGACAGTTTGAGCACAGATACGCAGTATTTT
CDR3 protein: CASTRDSLSTDTQYF
J gene: TRBJ2-3
clone size: -
D gene: TRBD1
V gene: TRBV7-8

CDR3 DNA: TGCGCCACACTTTTCTGGGAGGGGTACGAGCAGTACTTC
CDR3 protein: CATLFWEGYEQYF
J gene: TRBJ2-7
clone size: once
D gene: TRBD2
V gene: TRBV10-2

CDR3 DNA: TGTGCCAGCGTCCCGCCCGGGGGCACAGATACGCAGTATTTT
CDR3 protein: CASVPPGGTDTQYF
J gene: TRBJ2-3
clone size: -
D gene: -
V gene: TRBV7-9

CDR3 DNA: TGTGCCAGCAGCCCATGGGACACGGGCTATGGCTACACCTTC
CDR3 protein: CASSPWDTGYGYTF
J gene: TRBJ1-2
clone size: -
D gene: -
V gene: TRBV7-9

CDR3 DNA: TGTGCCAGCAGCTTCCCGGGGAGGGAGGCTTTCTTT
CDR3 protein: CASSFPGREAFF
J gene: TRBJ1-1
clone size: -
D gene: -
V gene: TRBV5-7

CDR3 DNA: TGTGCCAGTAGTAGGGAGTTGGGGGACGGGGGGTACTATGGCTACACCTTC
CDR3 protein: CASSRELGDGGYYGYTF
J gene: TRBJ1-2
clone size: -
D gene: -
V gene: TRBV19

CDR3 DNA: TGTGCCAGCAGCCATCGACTAGCGGGGGATGTCATGGAGACCCAGTACTTC
CDR3 protein: CASSHRLAGDVMETQYF
J gene: TRBJ2-5
clone size: -
D gene: TRBD2
V gene: TRBV3-1/TRBV3-2

CDR3 DNA: TGTGCCAGCGCTGGGGACGACAGGGTCGGTACCGGGGAGCTGTTTTTT
CDR3 protein: CASAGDDRVGTGELFF
J gene: TRBJ2-2
clone size: once
D gene: TRBD1
V gene: TRBV27

CDR3 DNA: TGTGCTAGCAGCTTAGCGTCATATCCGGACAGGACTAACACCGGGGAGCTGTTTTTT
CDR3 protein: CASSLASYPDRTNTGELFF
J gene: TRBJ2-2
clone size: -
D gene: TRBD1
V gene: TRBV7-7

CDR3 DNA: TGTGCCAGCAGATTTAGACCCCCGGGACTAGCGGGAGTTGTCTACGAGCAGTACTTC
CDR3 protein: CASRFRPPGLAGVVYEQYF
J gene: TRBJ2-7
clone size: -
D gene: TRBD2
V gene: TRBV27

CDR3 DNA: TGTGCCAGCAGTCTAGGGGCGACAGATACGCAGTATTTT
CDR3 protein: CASSLGATDTQYF
J gene: TRBJ2-3
clone size: few
D gene: -
V gene: TRBV28

CDR3 DNA: TGTGCCAGTAGTCAGCGGACAGACAATCAGCCCCAGCATTTT
CDR3 protein: CASSQRTDNQPQHF
J gene: TRBJ1-5
clone size: few
D gene: -
V gene: TRBV19

CDR3 DNA: TGTGCCAGCAGCCAAATTAGGGGGGGGCCGAATACAGATACGCAGTATTTT
CDR3 protein: CASSQIRGGPNTDTQYF
J gene: TRBJ2-3
clone size: -
D gene: -
V gene: TRBV14

CDR3 DNA: TGTGCCACCAGTGACCCAGGGTGGGGTGAGCAGTTCTTC
CDR3 protein: CATSDPGWGEQFF
J gene: TRBJ2-1
clone size: -
D gene: -
V gene: TRBV24-1

CDR3 DNA: TGCAGCGGCACCCGAGGTACAGATACGCAGTATTTT
CDR3 protein: CSGTRGTDTQYF
J gene: TRBJ2-3
clone size: -
D gene: -
V gene: TRBV29-1

CDR3 DNA: TGCAGTGCTAGAGCCCAACAAGTGTTGTTTTTT
CDR3 protein: CSARAQQVLFF
J gene: TRBJ2-2
clone size: -
D gene: -
V gene: TRBV20-1

CDR3 DNA: TGTGCCAGCAGCTTTCTCGCGGGACAGGGGGGAAGCAATCAGCCCCAGCATTTT
CDR3 protein: CASSFLAGQGGSNQPQHF
J gene: TRBJ1-5
clone size: -
D gene: TRBD1
V gene: TRBV7-8

CDR3 DNA: TGTGCCAGCAGTTTAGGAGTTAACTATGGCTACACCTTC
CDR3 protein: CASSLGVNYGYTF
J gene: TRBJ1-2
clone size: -
D gene: -
V gene: TRBV27

CDR3 DNA: TGTGCCAGCAGCCCGGACAGCCCAAATGAGCAGTTCTTC
CDR3 protein: CASSPDSPNEQFF
J gene: TRBJ2-1
clone size: -
D gene: -
V gene: TRBV11-2

CDR3 DNA: TGTGCCTGGAGTCAGGGGAGGGGCACTGAAGCTTTCTTT
CDR3 protein: CAWSQGRGTEAFF
J gene: TRBJ1-1
clone size: -
D gene: -
V gene: TRBV30

CDR3 DNA: TGTGCCACCAGTGATCGTCCTGCGGTCACCGGGGAGCTGTTTTTT
CDR3 protein: CATSDRPAVTGELFF
J gene: TRBJ2-2
clone size: -
D gene: -
V gene: TRBV24-1

CDR3 DNA: TGTGCCAGCCGCCGGAATAGCGGGAGTGACGAGCAGTACTTC
CDR3 protein: CASRRNSGSDEQYF
J gene: TRBJ2-7
clone size: -
D gene: TRBD2
V gene: TRBV6-5

CDR3 DNA: TGTGCCAGCAGCCCAGCGGCGGGAGGGTTCGCCTACGAGCAGTACTTC
CDR3 protein: CASSPAAGGFAYEQYF
J gene: TRBJ2-7
clone size: -
D gene: TRBD2
V gene: TRBV9

CDR3 DNA: TGTGCCAGCAGCGCCGAAGGGAGGACCAAAGCCAAAAACATTCAGTACTTC
CDR3 protein: CASSAEGRTKAKNIQYF
J gene: TRBJ2-4
clone size: -
D gene: -
V gene: TRBV11-2

CDR3 DNA: TGCGCCAGTCGGAGGTTGGGTAGCGGGACTTACGAGCAGTACTTC
CDR3 protein: CASRRLGSGTYEQYF
J gene: TRBJ2-7
clone size: once
D gene: TRBD2
V gene: TRBV4-1

CDR3 DNA: TGCGCCAGCAGCTCCGGGACAGGGGAGGGTGAAAAACTGTTTTTT
CDR3 protein: CASSSGTGEGEKLFF
J gene: TRBJ1-4
clone size: -
D gene: TRBD1
V gene: TRBV5-1

CDR3 DNA: TGTGCCAGCAGTCACAGGGATTTAGGTGAAAAACTGTTTTTT
CDR3 protein: CASSHRDLGEKLFF
J gene: TRBJ1-4
clone size: once
D gene: -
V gene: TRBV28

CDR3 DNA: TGTGCCAGTTCTTTTCTAGCGGGAGGTTACCGTCGGGCAGATACGCAGTATTTT
CDR3 protein: CASSFLAGGYRRADTQYF
J gene: TRBJ2-3
clone size: -
D gene: TRBD2
V gene: TRBV19

CDR3 DNA: TGCAGCGTTGGGGTGCGGGAGGGAGATACGCAGTATTTT
CDR3 protein: CSVGVREGDTQYF
J gene: TRBJ2-3
clone size: -
D gene: TRBD2
V gene: TRBV29-1

CDR3 DNA: TGTGCCAGCAGCCGTCCGGGACAGGGAAAAGAGACCCAGTACTTC
CDR3 protein: CASSRPGQGKETQYF
J gene: TRBJ2-5
clone size: -
D gene: TRBD1
V gene: TRBV5-4

CDR3 DNA: TGTGCCAGCAGTCTTAGCGGGAGGGGGACAGATACGCAGTATTTT
CDR3 protein: CASSLSGRGTDTQYF
J gene: TRBJ2-3
clone size: -
D gene: TRBD2
V gene: TRBV27

CDR3 DNA: TGCGCCAGCATGTTGATTGCGGGAGACTCCTACGAGCAGTACTTC
CDR3 protein: CASMLIAGDSYEQYF
J gene: TRBJ2-7
clone size: -
D gene: TRBD2
V gene: TRBV5-1

CDR3 DNA: TGTGCCAGCAGCGTAGACGGTGCGGGCTACAATGAGCAGTTCTTC
CDR3 protein: CASSVDGAGYNEQFF
J gene: TRBJ2-1
clone size: -
D gene: -
V gene: TRBV9

CDR3 DNA: TGTGCCAGCAGGTTTGGCGGTGAAGAGACCCAGTACTTC
CDR3 protein: CASRFGGEETQYF
J gene: TRBJ2-5
clone size: -
D gene: -
V gene: TRBV12-3/TRBV12-4

CDR3 DNA: TGTGCCAGTAGTGACGGGGACTCTGGAAACACCATATATTTT
CDR3 protein: CASSDGDSGNTIYF
J gene: TRBJ1-3
clone size: -
D gene: -
V gene: TRBV19

CDR3 DNA: TGTGCCAGCAGCGCGTCTGACTACCTCTCCTACAATGAGCAGTTCTTC
CDR3 protein: CASSASDYLSYNEQFF
J gene: TRBJ2-1
clone size: -
D gene: -
V gene: TRBV9

CDR3 DNA: TGTGCCATCAGTTATGGGAGCACCGGGGAGCTGTTTTTT
CDR3 protein: CAISYGSTGELFF
J gene: TRBJ2-2
clone size: -
D gene: -
V gene: TRBV10-3

CDR3 DNA: TGTGCCAGCAGCGTAGATAAGGGGGTAGTTCATGAAAAACTGTTTTTT
CDR3 protein: CASSVDKGVVHEKLFF
J gene: TRBJ1-4
clone size: -
D gene: -
V gene: TRBV9

CDR3 DNA: TGTGCCAGCAGTGAAAGGGGTTCAGGGGAGCTGTTTTTT
CDR3 protein: CASSERGSGELFF
J gene: TRBJ2-2
clone size: -
D gene: -
V gene: TRBV2

CDR3 DNA: TGCGCCAGCAGCTTAGGGACAGGGGCCTACAATGAGCAGTTCTTC
CDR3 protein: CASSLGTGAYNEQFF
J gene: TRBJ2-1
clone size: -
D gene: TRBD1
V gene: TRBV5-1

CDR3 DNA: TGTGCCTGGAGTGTAAGGGGGGGAAGCACTGAAGCTTTCTTT
CDR3 protein: CAWSVRGGSTEAFF
J gene: TRBJ1-1
clone size: -
D gene: -
V gene: TRBV30

CDR3 DNA: TGTGCCAGCAGTTTGACAGAGGAGCCCCAGCATTTT
CDR3 protein: CASSLTEEPQHF
J gene: TRBJ1-5
clone size: many
D gene: -
V gene: TRBV12-3/TRBV12-4